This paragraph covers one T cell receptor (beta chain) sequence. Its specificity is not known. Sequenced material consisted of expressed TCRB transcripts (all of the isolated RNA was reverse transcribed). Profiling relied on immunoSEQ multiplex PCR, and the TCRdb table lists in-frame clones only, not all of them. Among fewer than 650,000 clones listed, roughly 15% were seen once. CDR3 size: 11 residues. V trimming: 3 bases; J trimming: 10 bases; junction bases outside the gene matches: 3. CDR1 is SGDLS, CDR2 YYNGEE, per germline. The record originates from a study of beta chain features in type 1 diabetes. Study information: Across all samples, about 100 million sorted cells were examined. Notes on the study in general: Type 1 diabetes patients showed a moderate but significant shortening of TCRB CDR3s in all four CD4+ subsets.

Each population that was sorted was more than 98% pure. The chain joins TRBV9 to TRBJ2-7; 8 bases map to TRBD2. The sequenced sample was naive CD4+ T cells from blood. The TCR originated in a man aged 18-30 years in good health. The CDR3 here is CASSAGLAQYF. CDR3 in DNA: TGTGCCAGCAGCGCCGGACTAGCTCAGTACTTC.